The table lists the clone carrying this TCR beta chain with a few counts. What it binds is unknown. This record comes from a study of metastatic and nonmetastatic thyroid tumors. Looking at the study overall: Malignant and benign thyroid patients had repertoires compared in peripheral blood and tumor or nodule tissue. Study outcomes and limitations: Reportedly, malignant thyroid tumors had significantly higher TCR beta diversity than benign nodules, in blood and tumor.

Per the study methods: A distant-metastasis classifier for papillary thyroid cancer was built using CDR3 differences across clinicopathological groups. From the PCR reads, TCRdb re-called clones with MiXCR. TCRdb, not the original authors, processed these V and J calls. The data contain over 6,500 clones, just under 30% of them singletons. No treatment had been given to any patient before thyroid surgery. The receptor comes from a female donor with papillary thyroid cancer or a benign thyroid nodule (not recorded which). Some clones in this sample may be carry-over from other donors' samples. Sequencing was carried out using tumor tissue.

The CDR3, as DNA: TGTGCCAGCAGTTACTTGGGGGAAACTGAAGCTTTCTTT. Translated, it gives CASSYLGETEAFF. J is TRBJ1-1 and V is TRBV6-5, with D tentatively TRBD1 (5 bases). The CDR3 is 13 amino acids. The V gene lost 1 base and the J gene lost 5 bases, with 8 bases spanning the gap. CDR1 is MNHEY, CDR2 SVGAGI, per germline.